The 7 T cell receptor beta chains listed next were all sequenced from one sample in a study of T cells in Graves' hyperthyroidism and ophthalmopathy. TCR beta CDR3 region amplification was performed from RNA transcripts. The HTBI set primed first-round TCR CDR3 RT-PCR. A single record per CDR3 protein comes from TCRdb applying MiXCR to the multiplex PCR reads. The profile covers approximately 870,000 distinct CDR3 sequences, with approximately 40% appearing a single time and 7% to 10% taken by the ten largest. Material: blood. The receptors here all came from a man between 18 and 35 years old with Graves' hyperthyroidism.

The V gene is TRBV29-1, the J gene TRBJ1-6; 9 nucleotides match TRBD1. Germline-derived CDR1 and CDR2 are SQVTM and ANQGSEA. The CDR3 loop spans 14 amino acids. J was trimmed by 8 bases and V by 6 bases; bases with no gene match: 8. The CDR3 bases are TGCAGCGTCAACCCGGACAGGGGATATTCACCCCTCCACTTT. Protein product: CSVNPDRGYSPLHF. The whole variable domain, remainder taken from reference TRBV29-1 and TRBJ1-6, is SAVISQKPSRDICQRGTSLTIQCQVDSQVTMMFWYRQQPGQSLTLIATANQGSEATYESGFVIDKFPISRPNLTFSTLTVSNMSPEDSSIYLCSVNPDRGYSPLHFGNGTRLTVT.

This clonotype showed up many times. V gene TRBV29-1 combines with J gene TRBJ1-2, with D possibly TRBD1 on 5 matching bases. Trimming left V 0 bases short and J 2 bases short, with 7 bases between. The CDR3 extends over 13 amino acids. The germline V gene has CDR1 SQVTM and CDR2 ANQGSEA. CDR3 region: CSVEDRENYGYTF. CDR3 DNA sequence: TGCAGCGTTGAAGACAGGGAAAACTATGGCTACACCTTC.

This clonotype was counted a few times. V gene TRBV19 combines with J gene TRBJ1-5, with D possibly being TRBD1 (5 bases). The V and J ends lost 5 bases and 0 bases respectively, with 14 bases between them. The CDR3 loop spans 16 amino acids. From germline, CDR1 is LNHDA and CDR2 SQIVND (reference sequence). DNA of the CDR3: TGTGCCAGTAGTTCCGAAAGACAGCTTAGCAATCAGCCCCAGCATTTT. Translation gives CASSSERQLSNQPQHF.

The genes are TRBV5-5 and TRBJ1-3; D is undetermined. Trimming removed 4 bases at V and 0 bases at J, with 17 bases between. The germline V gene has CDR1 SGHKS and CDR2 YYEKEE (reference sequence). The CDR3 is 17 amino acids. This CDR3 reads CASSPAEGTSSGNTIYF. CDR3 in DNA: TGTGCCAGCAGCCCGGCAGAGGGAACCAGCTCTGGAAACACCATATATTTT.

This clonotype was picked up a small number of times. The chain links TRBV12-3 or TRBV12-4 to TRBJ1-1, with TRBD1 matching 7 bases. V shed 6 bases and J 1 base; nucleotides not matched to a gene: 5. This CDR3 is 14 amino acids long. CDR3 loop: CASRYWTGNTEAFF. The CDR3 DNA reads TGTGCCAGCAGATACTGGACAGGGAACACTGAAGCTTTCTTT.

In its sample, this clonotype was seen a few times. This CDR3 is CASLRGTPGNTIYF. The CDR3 bases are TGTGCCAGCCTCCGGGGGACACCTGGAAACACCATATATTTT. The genes are TRBV12-3 or TRBV12-4 and TRBJ1-3, with D possibly being TRBD1 (6 bases). This CDR3 is 14 amino acids long. V lost 8 bases and J 2 bases, leaving 13 bases between the germline ends.

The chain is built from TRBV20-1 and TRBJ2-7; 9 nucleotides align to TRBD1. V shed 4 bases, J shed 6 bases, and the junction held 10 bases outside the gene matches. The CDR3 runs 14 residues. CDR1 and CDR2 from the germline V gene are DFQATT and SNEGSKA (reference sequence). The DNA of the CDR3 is TGCAGTGCTACGCCGGGGACAGGGAAGAGCGAGCAGTACTTC. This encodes CSATPGTGKSEQYF.